Shown below are 25 T cell receptor beta chains from a single sample sequenced in a study of cytomegalovirus exposure and HLA in healthy donors. Primers for the PCR totalled 60 Vbeta and 13 Jbeta. The protocol was immunoSEQ multiplex PCR, while the TCRdb copy is restricted to in-frame clones and leaves out a portion. The sample has approximately 120,000 clones; about 76% are singletons. The sequenced sample consisted of PBMCs. These receptors were obtained from a woman aged 55-69 years in good health and CMV-seropositive.

The J gene is TRBJ1-4, the V gene TRBV6-6, with a tentative D call TRBD1 (5 bases). Trimming removed 8 bases at V and 7 bases at J, with 14 bases between. Germline CDR1 and CDR2: MNHNY and SVGAGI (reference sequence). The CDR3 sequence is 13 residues long. DNA of the CDR3: TGTGCCAGCTCACAGGAGTCCCGTGAAAAACTGTTTTTT. As protein: CASSQESREKLFF.

The gene calls are TRBV5-1 and TRBJ1-1; the D gene is possibly TRBD1 (6 bases). Looked up from germline, CDR1 is SGHRS and CDR2 is YFSETQ. This CDR3 has 17 residues. V lost 0 bases, J lost 0 bases, and 15 bases lay in between. CDR3 DNA: TGCGCCAGCAGCTTGGGGGTCTCTGGACAGCTGAACACTGAAGCTTTCTTT. Translating it yields CASSLGVSGQLNTEAFF.

The chain links TRBV6-5 to TRBJ2-1; possible D gene TRBD2, 6 bases. The CDR3 contains 15 residues. Trimming took 2 bases from V and 3 from J, leaving 11 bases between them. Germline V gene data show CDR1 as MNHEY and CDR2 as SVGAGI. The CDR3 here is CASSYRVGGYNEQFF. The CDR3 DNA sequence: TGTGCCAGCAGTTACCGAGTCGGGGGCTACAATGAGCAGTTCTTC.

This CDR3 is CASSATSGVAGELFF. DNA of the CDR3: TGTGCCAGCAGCGCGACTAGCGGGGTCGCCGGGGAGCTGTTTTTT. J is TRBJ2-2 and V is TRBV9, with 11 bases aligning to TRBD2. This CDR3 is built from 15 residues. Germline V gives CDR1 SGDLS, CDR2 YYNGEE. Trimming cost V 3 bases and J 6 bases; bases outside gene matches: 4.

The gene calls are TRBV19 and TRBJ1-5; TRBD1 agrees at 7 bases. Germline V lookup: CDR1 LNHDA, CDR2 SQIVND (reference sequence). The CDR3 covers 15 residues. J was trimmed by 2 bases and V by 8 bases; bases with no gene match: 9. The CDR3 DNA reads TGTGCCAGTGATCAAGACAGGGTTGGCAATCAGCCCCAGCATTTT. Translated, it gives CASDQDRVGNQPQHF.

The CDR3 sequence is CASRSSYYGYTF. Here the CDR3 DNA reads TGTGCCAGCAGGAGCTCGTACTATGGCTACACCTTC. The J gene is TRBJ1-2, the V gene TRBV2; D is undetermined. Germline CDR1 and CDR2: SNHLY and FYNNEI. V was pared by 6 bases and J by 3 bases, with 8 bases between. The CDR3 covers 12 residues.

The CDR3 region is CASSHISGNTIYF. The DNA for the CDR3 is TGCGCCAGCAGCCATATCTCTGGAAACACCATATATTTT. This sequence joins TRBV4-3 and TRBJ1-3, with D uncertain. V lost 3 bases, J lost 0 bases, and 3 bases lay in between. The CDR3 runs 13 residues. Germline lookup yields CDR1 LGHNA and CDR2 YSLEER.

The chain employs TRBV6-5 and TRBJ2-7; 14 bases are shared with TRBD2. The CDR3 covers 15 residues. Germline lookup yields CDR1 MNHEY and CDR2 SVGAGI. Trimming took 8 bases from V and 11 from J; bases not matched to a gene: 14. This CDR3 reads CASATTGTSGGVEYF. The CDR3 DNA is TGTGCCAGCGCTACCACCGGGACTAGCGGGGGAGTCGAGTACTTC.

The rearrangement uses TRBV11-2 and TRBJ2-7, with 7 positions matching TRBD1. V trimming: 5 bases; J trimming: 9 bases; junction bases outside the gene matches: 7. The length of the CDR3 is 12 residues. Germline V gene data show CDR1 as SGHAT and CDR2 as FQNNGV. The CDR3 DNA is TGTGCCAGCAGCGGACAGGTGTCCGGGCAGTACTTC. Protein sequence: CASSGQVSGQYF.

CDR3 loop: CSVGQGRNTGELFF. The CDR3 DNA reads as TGCAGCGTAGGACAGGGTAGGAACACCGGGGAGCTGTTTTTT. J is TRBJ2-2 and V is TRBV29-1; 8 bases line up with TRBD1. Trimming cost V 6 bases and J 1 base; bases outside gene matches: 4. The CDR3 is made up of 14 amino acids. Looked up from germline, CDR1 is SQVTM and CDR2 is ANQGSEA.

The chain carries TRBV7-2 and TRBJ2-3; 7 bases agree with TRBD2. Trimming at V came to 5 bases and at J to 0 bases, leaving 5 bases not matched to a gene. CDR1 and CDR2 from the germline V gene are SGHTA and FQGNSA. The CDR3 is 15 residues long. The CDR3 sequence: CASSDQAGSTDTQYF. The DNA of the CDR3 is TGTGCCAGCAGCGACCAAGCGGGGAGCACAGATACGCAGTATTTT.

The V gene is TRBV5-1, the J gene TRBJ2-1, with TRBD2 identical over 8 bases. Looked up from germline, CDR1 is SGHRS and CDR2 is YFSETQ. The junction had 8 bases not matched to a gene; V was cut back by 0 bases and J by 12 bases. The CDR3 loop spans 14 amino acids. CDR3 in DNA: TGCGCCAGCAGCTTGGACCCGAGCGGGAGTCGGCAGTTCTTC. Translation gives CASSLDPSGSRQFF.

This chain uses TRBV15 with TRBJ2-5; D is undetermined. CDR1 LNHNV and CDR2 YYDKDF come from the germline V gene (reference sequence). The CDR3 runs 13 residues. V lost 0 bases to trimming and J lost 3 bases, with 5 bases between them. This CDR3 is CATSRDFKETQYF. CDR3 in DNA: TGTGCCACCAGCAGAGATTTTAAAGAGACCCAGTACTTC. The full variable domain, rest sourced from reference TRBV15 and TRBJ2-5, is DAMVIQNPRYQVTQFGKPVTLSCSQTLNHNVMYWYQQKSSQAPKLLFHYYDKDFNNEADTPDNFQSRRPNTSFCFLDIRSPGLGDTAMYLCATSRDFKETQYFGPGTRLLVL.

The V call is TRBV18, the J call TRBJ2-1; 13 positions agree with TRBD2. Looked up from germline, CDR1 is KGHSH and CDR2 is LQKENI. The J segment lost 5 bases and the V segment lost 6 bases, leaving 4 bases of the junction unmatched. This CDR3 has 15 amino acids. Here the CDR3 reads CASSPTSGRHNEQFF. In DNA, the CDR3 is TGTGCCAGCTCGCCGACTAGCGGGAGGCACAATGAGCAGTTCTTC.

This chain joins TRBV28 and TRBJ1-5; tentatively, D is TRBD1 (6 bases). CDR3 length equals 14 residues. The germline V gene encodes CDR1 MDHEN and CDR2 SYDVKM. V lost 8 bases to trimming and J lost 7 bases, with 18 bases between them. The CDR3 reads CASSSGGGGQPQHF. In nucleotides, the CDR3 is TGTGCCAGCTCATCCGGGGGAGGGGGGCAGCCCCAGCATTTT.

The chain couples TRBV15 to TRBJ1-1, with a weak D call TRBD1 (5 bases). This CDR3 is 17 amino acids long. V lost 0 bases to trimming and J lost 5 bases, with 19 bases between them. Germline V gives CDR1 LNHNV, CDR2 YYDKDF (reference sequence). The CDR3 spells CATSRDPKGRLGTEAFF. CDR3 nucleotide sequence: TGTGCCACCAGCAGAGACCCGAAGGGGCGCCTGGGGACTGAAGCTTTCTTT. Using reference TRBV15 and TRBJ1-1 for the parts outside the CDR3, the full variable domain is DAMVIQNPRYQVTQFGKPVTLSCSQTLNHNVMYWYQQKSSQAPKLLFHYYDKDFNNEADTPDNFQSRRPNTSFCFLDIRSPGLGDTAMYLCATSRDPKGRLGTEAFFGQGTRLTVV.

This clone showed up just once. This rearrangement joins TRBV12-5 to TRBJ2-5; D call uncertain. The closer fit of TRBJ2-7 to the DNA end suggests the J call may be wrong. The germline V gene encodes CDR1 LGHNT and CDR2 FRNRAP. The CDR3 length is 16 residues. CDR3 DNA sequence: TGTGCTAGTGGTTTGGTCCTAGAGAGGCGAACCTACGAGCAGTACTTC. Protein product: CASGLVLERRTYEQYF.

This rearrangement joins TRBV1 to TRBJ2-1; TRBD2 is the table's D call and was not checked against the DNA. TRBV1 is a known pseudogene. The CDR3 totals 14 residues. The CDR3, as DNA: TGCACCAGCAGTAATAGGAGTTCCTACAATGAGCAGTTCTTC. This sequence encodes CTSSNRSSYNEQFF.

The chain carries TRBV7-9 and TRBJ1-4, with D maybe TRBD1 (6 bases). Germline CDR1 reads SEHNR; CDR2 reads FQNEAQ (reference sequence). V was pared by 2 bases and J by 5 bases, with 12 bases between. The CDR3 extends over 15 amino acids. The CDR3 nucleotides read TGTGCCAGCAGCTTACAGGGGAGACTAAATGAAAAACTGTTTTTT. Its protein product is CASSLQGRLNEKLFF.

The table lists this clone with a few counts. The J gene is TRBJ2-1, the V gene TRBV7-2; 7 positions agree with TRBD1. With V trimmed by 5 bases and J by 0 bases, 4 bases remained unmatched. This CDR3 is 15 amino acids long. Germline V gene sequence: CDR1 SGHTA, CDR2 FQGNSA. CDR3: CASSPQGSSYNEQFF. The CDR3 DNA follows: TGTGCCAGCAGCCCACAGGGGAGCTCCTACAATGAGCAGTTCTTC.

This sequence joins TRBV1 and TRBJ2-3; no check of the table's D call, TRBD2, against the DNA was made. TRBV1 represents a pseudogene. This CDR3 is 14 amino acids long. The CDR3 loop is CTSSQVGSGDTQYF. The CDR3 bases are TGCACCAGCAGCCAAGTGGGTAGCGGGGATACGCAGTATTTT.

V is TRBV7-9 and J is TRBJ2-2; 8 bases match TRBD1. With V trimmed by 5 bases and J by 1 base, 3 bases remained unmatched. Looked up from germline, CDR1 is SEHNR and CDR2 is FQNEAQ (reference sequence). The CDR3 contains 15 residues. The CDR3 region has the DNA TGTGCCAGCAGCACCGGGACAGGGAACACCGGGGAGCTGTTTTTT. Its protein product is CASSTGTGNTGELFF.

This clone was counted only a few times. The rearrangement links TRBV6-5 to TRBJ1-3; TRBD1 matches at 7 bases. Germline lookup yields CDR1 MNHEY and CDR2 SVGAGI. The junction had 5 bases not matched to a gene; V was cut back by 2 bases and J by 4 bases. The CDR3 spans 15 residues. The CDR3 loop is CASSYRGGSGNTIYF. DNA of the CDR3: TGTGCCAGCAGTTACCGAGGGGGCTCGGGAAACACCATATATTTT.

The chain carries TRBV19 and TRBJ2-5, with 10 bases identical to TRBD2. The J segment lost 3 bases and the V segment lost 6 bases, leaving 7 bases of the junction unmatched. Germline V lookup: CDR1 LNHDA, CDR2 SQIVND (reference sequence). The CDR3 totals 15 residues. This chain's CDR3 is CASRRAGGREETQYF. DNA of the CDR3: TGTGCCAGTAGACGAGCGGGAGGGCGAGAAGAGACCCAGTACTTC.

CDR3 DNA: TGTGCCAGCAGCCCCGGACAGGGGAAGCGGCCCCAGCATTTT. Translation gives CASSPGQGKRPQHF. The rearrangement uses TRBV5-5 and TRBJ1-5; 9 positions agree with TRBD1. Germline V lookup: CDR1 SGHKS, CDR2 YYEKEE (reference sequence). V lost 4 bases, J lost 9 bases, and 8 bases stayed unmatched. The CDR3 loop spans 14 amino acids.